The source of this T cell receptor (beta chain) is a study of OX40 agonist ivuxolimab in advanced cancers. CDR3 length: 14 amino acids. Per germline, CDR1 LGHNA and CDR2 YSLEER. The V segment lost 6 bases and the J segment 10 bases; nucleotides outside the gene matches: 7. The method was immunoSEQ multiplex PCR; TCRdb's version includes in-frame clones alone and lacks a portion of them. The table includes about 26,000 clones, more than 70% detected once. The gene calls are TRBV4-3 and TRBJ1-6, with TRBD1 matching 9 bases. Sequencing was performed on CD4+ or CD8+ T cells sorted from blood, taken in a trial of the OX40 agonist ivuxolimab. The TCR was taken from an adult with an advanced solid tumor such as melanoma, head and neck, liver or kidney cancer. CDR3 coding DNA: TGCGCCAGCAGTCCGGGACAGGGATACTCACCCCTCCACTTT. Translating gives CASSPGQGYSPLHF.